The rows below give T cell receptor beta chains drawn from one sample of a study of blood T cells in healthy people across ages. In TCRdb, the 5' RACE reads were re-called with MiXCR into one record per CDR3 protein. The sample holds 1.5 million to 2 million distinct CDR3 sequences; about two fifths are singletons and the top ten take under 25%. Sequencing was performed on blood. These receptors were obtained from a human donor in good health. The CDR3 runs from the conserved cysteine through the conserved F or W. Each record gives: V gene, J gene, clone size, D gene, CDR3 DNA, CDR3 protein. D genes are given only for firm matches. A row's size may be missing; if present it is once, few, many or a size class.

v_gene: TRBV9; j_gene: TRBJ2-5; abundance: few; d_gene: TRBD1; CDR3nt: TGTGCCAGCAGCGCAAACACAGGGGAAGAGACCCAGTACTTC; CDR3aa: CASSANTGEETQYF
v_gene: TRBV5-1; j_gene: TRBJ1-5; abundance: -; d_gene: -; CDR3nt: TGCGCCAGCAGCTTGGAACCCTCCCGGGGGAATCAGCCCCAGCATTTT; CDR3aa: CASSLEPSRGNQPQHF
v_gene: TRBV5-1; j_gene: TRBJ2-1; abundance: many; d_gene: -; CDR3nt: TGCGCCAGCAGCTTGGAGGGGCAGGGGCTCTACAATGAGCAGTTCTTC; CDR3aa: CASSLEGQGLYNEQFF
v_gene: TRBV7-9; j_gene: TRBJ2-1; abundance: few; d_gene: TRBD2; CDR3nt: TGTGCCAGCGGACTAGCGGGGGGTAATGAGCAGTTCTTC; CDR3aa: CASGLAGGNEQFF
v_gene: TRBV9; j_gene: TRBJ2-6; abundance: -; d_gene: -; CDR3nt: TGTGCCAGCAGCGCGCAGAGTCCTGGGGCCAACGTCCTGACTTTC; CDR3aa: CASSAQSPGANVLTF
v_gene: TRBV9; j_gene: TRBJ1-2; abundance: many; d_gene: -; CDR3nt: TGTGCCAGCAGCGCGATCCCCTACGTCGCTTCTAACTATGGCTACACCTTC; CDR3aa: CASSAIPYVASNYGYTF
v_gene: TRBV29-1; j_gene: TRBJ1-2; abundance: -; d_gene: TRBD1; CDR3nt: TGCAGCGCCGGGGGCAGGGGGCAGGGCTACACCTTC; CDR3aa: CSAGGRGQGYTF
v_gene: TRBV12-3/TRBV12-4; j_gene: TRBJ2-3; abundance: -; d_gene: TRBD1; CDR3nt: TGTGCCAGCAGCCCCCAACCCGGACAGGGGGCCGCAGATACGCAGTATTTT; CDR3aa: CASSPQPGQGAADTQYF
v_gene: TRBV29-1; j_gene: TRBJ1-3; abundance: many; d_gene: -; CDR3nt: TGCAGCGTTGACGTGGGAGACACCATATATTTT; CDR3aa: CSVDVGDTIYF
v_gene: TRBV20-1; j_gene: TRBJ2-1; abundance: -; d_gene: -; CDR3nt: TGCAGCCCCTCACGAAACCCTAATGAGCAGTTCTTC; CDR3aa: CSPSRNPNEQFF